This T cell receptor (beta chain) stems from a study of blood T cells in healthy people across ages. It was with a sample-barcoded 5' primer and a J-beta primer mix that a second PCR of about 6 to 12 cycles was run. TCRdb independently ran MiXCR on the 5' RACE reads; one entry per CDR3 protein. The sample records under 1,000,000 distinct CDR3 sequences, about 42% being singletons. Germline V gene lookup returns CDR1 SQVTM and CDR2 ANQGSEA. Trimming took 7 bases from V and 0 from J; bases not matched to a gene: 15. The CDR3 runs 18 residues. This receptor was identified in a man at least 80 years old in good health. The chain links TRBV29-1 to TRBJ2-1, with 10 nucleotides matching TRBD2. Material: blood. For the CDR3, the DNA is TGCAGCGCAAAGGGGCTAGCGGGAGCAGGGAGCTCCTACAATGAGCAGTTCTTC. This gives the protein CSAKGLAGAGSSYNEQFF.